Presented here are 24 T cell receptor beta chains from one specimen sequenced in a study of blood T cells in healthy people across ages. Using a J-beta primer mix together with a sample-barcoded 5' primer, a second PCR was run for roughly 6 to 11 cycles. One entry per CDR3 protein results from TCRdb running MiXCR on the 5' RACE reads. The sample records 1.8 million or so distinct CDR3 sequences, about two fifths being singletons. Sequenced material: blood. These receptors all stem from a human donor in good health.

This clonotype was counted between two and nine times. The chain links TRBV10-3 to TRBJ2-4; tentative D call: TRBD2 (6 bases). The germline V gene encodes CDR1 ENHRY and CDR2 SYGVKD. The CDR3 is made up of 18 amino acids. The V end was cut by 2 bases, the J end by 5 bases, with 22 bases between. CDR3 in amino acids: CAISERVGKGRNENIQYF. Here the CDR3 DNA reads TGTGCCATCAGTGAGCGGGTAGGGAAAGGGAGGAATGAAAACATTCAGTACTTC.

V and J are TRBV6-6 and TRBJ1-2; D is undetermined. Germline V CDR1 and CDR2: MNHNY, SVGAGI (reference sequence). This CDR3 region has 17 residues. Trimming cost V 1 base and J 1 base, with 16 bases left between them. CDR3 amino acids: CASSYWVEARGNYGYTF. In DNA, the CDR3 is TGTGCCAGCAGTTACTGGGTGGAGGCCCGTGGTAACTATGGCTACACCTTC.

V and J are TRBV6-5 and TRBJ2-5; D unclear. The germline CDR1 and CDR2 sequences are MNHEY and SVGAGI. This CDR3 contains 14 residues. The germline V and J ends were trimmed by 2 bases and 0 bases, with 7 bases remaining between them. The CDR3 bases are TGTGCCAGCAGTTACACAAAGTACCAAGAGACCCAGTACTTC. Translation gives CASSYTKYQETQYF.

This clonotype was seen more than once but under ten times. The rearrangement links TRBV29-1 to TRBJ1-2, with 7 bases identical to TRBD1. V lost 1 base, J lost 8 bases, and 13 bases stayed unmatched. The CDR3 runs 15 residues. The germline gives CDR1 SQVTM, CDR2 ANQGSEA. The CDR3 sequence is CSVEGAGGLTLGYTF. DNA for the CDR3: TGCAGCGTTGAAGGGGCAGGGGGACTGACCTTAGGCTACACCTTC.

This clonotype was detected only a few times. The chain joins TRBV7-8 to TRBJ2-3, with 8 nucleotides matching TRBD1. Unmatched junction bases numbered 8, after V lost 5 bases and J lost 4 bases. CDR3 size: 15 residues. CDR1 is SGHVS, CDR2 FQNEAQ, per germline. The CDR3 loop is CASSRTGFVADTQYF. CDR3 nucleotide sequence: TGTGCCAGCAGCAGGACAGGGTTCGTGGCAGATACGCAGTATTTT. Together with reference TRBV7-8 and TRBJ2-3, the CDR3 gives the full variable domain: GAGVSQSPRYKVAKRGQDVALRCDPISGHVSLFWYQQALGQGPEFLTYFQNEAQLDKSGLPSDRFFAERPEGSVSTLKIQRTQQEDSAVYLCASSRTGFVADTQYFGPGTRLTVL.

This clonotype was recorded a few times. The gene calls are TRBV9 and TRBJ2-7; a possible D gene is TRBD1 (5 bases). Germline CDR1 is SGDLS and CDR2 is YYNGEE. V lost 0 bases and J lost 3, with 16 bases in between. This CDR3 is built from 16 residues. Here the CDR3 reads CASSVGIQGTLYEQYF. CDR3 in DNA: TGTGCCAGCAGCGTAGGGATCCAGGGAACGCTCTACGAGCAGTACTTC. The full variable domain, with the rest looked up from reference TRBV9 and TRBJ2-7, is DSGVTQTPKHLITATGQRVTLRCSPRSGDLSVYWYQQSLDQGLQFLIQYYNGEERAKGNILERFSAQQFPDLHSELNLSSLELGDSALYFCASSVGIQGTLYEQYFGPGTRLTVT.

The chain carries TRBV20-1 and TRBJ2-3; D remains unclear. CDR3 length: 15 residues. Trimming removed 1 base at V and 5 bases at J, with 16 bases between. Germline V gene data show CDR1 as DFQATT and CDR2 as SNEGSKA (reference sequence). CDR3 nucleotides: TGCAGTGCTAGAGTATGGGTTAGGGTGAAAGATACGCAGTATTTT. Translated, it gives CSARVWVRVKDTQYF.

This chain joins TRBV15 and TRBJ1-2, with 8 bases matching TRBD1. CDR3 size: 15 residues. Germline CDR1 and CDR2: LNHNV and YYDKDF (reference sequence). V was clipped by 1 base and J by 6 bases; unmatched bases: 7. The DNA of the CDR3 is TGTGCCACCAGCAGAGTCGAGCTCAGGGGGCATGGCTACACCTTC. Translating gives CATSRVELRGHGYTF.

The chain employs TRBV2 and TRBJ1-1; no definite D call. The CDR3 consists of 15 residues. The V and J ends lost 6 bases and 1 base respectively, with 15 bases between them. Germline V gives CDR1 SNHLY, CDR2 FYNNEI. The CDR3 sequence is CASSSRSVGNTEAFF. Written as DNA, the CDR3 is TGTGCCAGCAGCTCTAGGAGTGTCGGGAACACTGAAGCTTTCTTT.

Turning to this clonotype: This clone may be a read error of a much larger clone one base away. This chain links TRBV7-9 with TRBJ2-7, with 7 bases aligning to TRBD1. Germline V CDR1 and CDR2: SEHNR, FQNEAQ (reference sequence). The length of the CDR3 is 12 residues. CDR3 residues: CAGSFGTAEQYF. Written as DNA, the CDR3 is TGTGCCGGCAGCTTCGGGACAGCCGAGCAGTACTTC.

CDR3 in DNA: TGTGCCAGCAGCTTTTTAGCGGGGGGGAACACCGGGGAGCTGTTTTTT. Residues: CASSFLAGGNTGELFF. The V and J genes are TRBV7-2 and TRBJ2-2; 10 positions match TRBD2. Germline V CDR1 and CDR2: SGHTA, FQGNSA. Trimming cost V 3 bases and J 1 base; bases outside gene matches: 2. CDR3 size: 16 residues.

This chain connects TRBV27 to TRBJ1-6; D uncertain. Germline CDR1 is MNHEY and CDR2 is SMNVEV (reference sequence). The V gene lost 7 bases and the J gene lost 2 bases, with 15 bases spanning the gap. The CDR3 is 16 residues long. The CDR3 DNA sequence: TGTGCCAGCAAAACCGAGATAAGAACCTATAATTCACCCCTCCACTTT. Amino acids: CASKTEIRTYNSPLHF.

This clonotype occurred many times. The chain joins TRBV12-3 or TRBV12-4 to TRBJ2-3; 10 bases line up with TRBD2. J was trimmed by 5 bases and V by 8 bases; bases with no gene match: 7. The CDR3 covers 14 residues. In nucleotides, the CDR3 is TGTGCCAGCTCACTAGCGGGGTTGGGAGATACGCAGTATTTT. Encoded protein: CASSLAGLGDTQYF.

The CDR3 is CAVNRGARNEQYF. In DNA form, the CDR3 reads TGTGCCGTTAATCGGGGGGCGCGAAACGAGCAGTACTTC. This chain joins TRBV7-2 and TRBJ2-5; possibly TRBD2 for D (7 bases). The DNA end is more similar to TRBJ2-7, so the J call may be wrong. In germline, CDR1 is SGHTA, CDR2 FQGNSA. The CDR3 is made up of 13 amino acids.

This clonotype was seen repeatedly, ten times or more. One end of the junction varies from germline; a read error may be responsible. The V gene is TRBV12-3 or TRBV12-4, the J gene TRBJ2-3, with 10 bases fitting TRBD2. This CDR3 has 15 amino acids. CDR3 loop: CASSLTSGVPDTQYF. CDR3 bases: TGCGCCAGCAGCCTAACTAGCGGGGTCCCAGATACGCAGTATTTT.

J is TRBJ2-6 and V is TRBV28; no definite D call. Germline V gene sequence: CDR1 MDHEN, CDR2 SYDVKM. This CDR3 has 15 residues. Trimming took off 6 bases at V and 0 bases at J, with 9 bases between the two ends. CDR3: CASRSPPSGANVLTF. CDR3 nucleotides: TGTGCCAGCAGGTCACCCCCCTCTGGGGCCAACGTCCTGACTTTC.

The rearrangement links TRBV7-3 to TRBJ1-1; 7 nucleotides line up with TRBD1. Germline V gene data show CDR1 as SGHTA and CDR2 as FQGTGA. This CDR3 is built from 17 residues. The junction had 7 bases not matched to a gene; V was cut back by 0 bases and J by 0 bases. The CDR3 reads CASSLTGRGLLNTEAFF. The CDR3 DNA sequence: TGTGCCAGCAGCTTAACGGGGAGGGGGCTACTGAACACTGAAGCTTTCTTT.

The V and J genes are TRBV9 and TRBJ2-5; the D gene could be TRBD1 or TRBD2 (6 bases each). Trimming took 0 bases from V and 5 from J, leaving 26 bases between them. The CDR3 contains 19 residues. Germline V gives CDR1 SGDLS, CDR2 YYNGEE. The CDR3 region is CASSVGLRARTGRKETQYF. CDR3 in DNA: TGTGCCAGCAGCGTAGGCTTACGGGCTCGTACAGGGAGGAAGGAGACCCAGTACTTC.

This clonotype has just a few counts. This sequence joins TRBV3-1 and TRBJ1-1; no firm D call. V was cut by 1 base and J by 6 bases, with 15 bases left in between. Germline loops: CDR1 LGHDT, CDR2 YNNKEL (reference sequence). CDR3 length: 15 amino acids. Written as DNA, the CDR3 is TGTGCCAGCAGCCAAGGGGCAGCACGGTACGCTGAAGCTTTCTTT. This sequence encodes CASSQGAARYAEAFF.

In this sample, this clonotype turned up many times. The chain joins TRBV6-5 to TRBJ2-3; D gene uncertain. CDR1 and CDR2 (germline): MNHEY, SVGAGI. V lost 6 bases and J lost 2, with 6 bases in between. This CDR3 has 12 amino acids. CDR3: CASSTPTDTQYF. CDR3 bases: TGTGCCAGCAGCACCCCCACAGATACGCAGTATTTT.

This clonotype was observed a few times. V gene TRBV7-2 combines with J gene TRBJ2-7; D gene unclear. V dropped 5 bases and J dropped 0 bases, with 14 bases sitting between them. Germline-derived CDR1 and CDR2 are SGHTA and FQGNSA. The CDR3 sequence is 15 residues long. The DNA of the CDR3 is TGTGCCAGCAGCCCGAGCTGGGTCTACTCCTACGAGCAGTACTTC. It codes for CASSPSWVYSYEQYF. Variable domain in full (rest from reference TRBV7-2 and TRBJ2-7): GAGVSQSPSNKVTEKGKDVELRCDPISGHTALYWYRQSLGQGLEFLIYFQGNSAPDKSGLPSDRFSAERTGGSVSTLTIQRTQQEDSAVYLCASSPSWVYSYEQYFGPGTRLTVT.

This clonotype was detected once. The gene calls are TRBV5-1 and TRBJ2-1; D is possibly TRBD1 (6 bases). V shed 9 bases and J shed 3 bases, with 16 bases lying between them. The germline gives CDR1 SGHRS, CDR2 YFSETQ. The CDR3 length is 14 residues. The DNA of the CDR3 is TGCGCCACCAACCAAGGGGGTGGCTACAATGAGCAGTTCTTC. Protein product: CATNQGGGYNEQFF.

This clonotype was seen a handful of times. The chain joins TRBV5-1 to TRBJ1-2; TRBD1 might be the D (5 bases). The V gene's germline CDR1 is SGHRS and CDR2 YFSETQ. Deletions cut 4 bases from V and 3 bases from J, with 10 bases between. This CDR3 has 13 residues. The CDR3 region is CASSTLGDYGYTF. The CDR3 DNA follows: TGCGCCAGCAGCACCCTAGGGGACTATGGCTACACCTTC.

This clonotype was detected only a few times. This chain connects TRBV12-3 or TRBV12-4 to TRBJ1-2; D unclear. V dropped 4 bases and J dropped 8 bases, with 11 bases sitting between them. The CDR3 is 12 residues long. In DNA form, the CDR3 reads TGTGCCAGCAGTTCCCAGCTGTGGGGCTACACCTTC. It encodes CASSSQLWGYTF.